The 23 T cell receptor beta chains below were found in one sample sequenced in a study of blood T cell repertoires in COVID-19. Assay used: immunoSEQ multiplex PCR; TCRdb lists only in-frame clones, some missing. The profile shows 200,000 to 250,000 clones, approximately 82% of them singletons. The sequenced material came from peripheral blood. The receptors shown here come from a woman at least 80 years old with acute or convalescent COVID-19.

The CDR3 here is CASTRTSGTYNEQFF. CDR3 DNA: TGTGCCAGCACCCGGACTAGCGGGACCTACAATGAGCAGTTCTTC. The chain has TRBV9 and TRBJ2-1, with 12 nucleotides matching TRBD2. The CDR3 extends over 15 amino acids. Germline CDR1 reads SGDLS; CDR2 reads YYNGEE. The V and J ends lost 6 bases and 2 bases, in that order; junction bases with no gene match: 3. The whole variable domain, remainder taken from reference TRBV9 and TRBJ2-1, is DSGVTQTPKHLITATGQRVTLRCSPRSGDLSVYWYQQSLDQGLQFLIQYYNGEERAKGNILERFSAQQFPDLHSELNLSSLELGDSALYFCASTRTSGTYNEQFFGPGTRLTVL.

The chain joins TRBV13 to TRBJ1-2; no clear D. From germline, CDR1 is PRHDT and CDR2 FYEKMQ (reference sequence). This CDR3 is built from 12 residues. V was clipped by 2 bases and J by 5 bases, with 6 bases between them. CDR3 in amino acids: CASSLRQYGYTF. The CDR3 coding sequence is TGTGCCAGCAGCTTACGCCAGTATGGCTACACCTTC.

The chain recombines TRBV6-2 or TRBV6-3 with TRBJ1-2; maybe TRBD1 (5 bases). The germline CDR1 and CDR2 sequences are MNHEY and SVGEGT. V lost 4 bases and J 4 bases, leaving 16 bases between the germline ends. The CDR3 has 15 residues. This CDR3 is CASSSTANYIYGYTF. CDR3 bases: TGTGCCAGCAGTTCGACAGCGAATTACATCTATGGCTACACCTTC.

This chain connects TRBV7-2 to TRBJ2-5; 12 bases map to TRBD2. This CDR3 is built from 18 residues. Germline CDR1 and CDR2: SGHTA and FQGNSA. J gave up 5 bases and V 2 bases, and 12 bases lay outside the gene matches. The CDR3: CASSLQLASGGAVETQYF. The CDR3 DNA sequence: TGTGCCAGCAGCTTACAGTTGGCTAGCGGGGGGGCTGTTGAGACCCAGTACTTC.

The chain links TRBV10-3 to TRBJ1-2; the match to TRBD1 covers 12 bases. Germline V lookup: CDR1 ENHRY, CDR2 SYGVKD. This CDR3 has 15 amino acids. Trimming cost V 10 bases and J 0 bases; bases outside gene matches: 6. The CDR3 sequence: CATSGQGASNYGYTF. CDR3 bases: TGTGCCACCTCGGGACAGGGGGCCTCTAACTATGGCTACACCTTC.

CDR3 residues: CASTRGASTDTQYF. DNA for the CDR3: TGTGCCAGCACCCGGGGTGCCAGCACAGATACGCAGTATTTT. The chain links TRBV6-5 to TRBJ2-3; TRBD2 is a possible D gene (5 bases). The CDR3 is 14 residues long. The V end lost 7 bases, the J end lost 0 bases, and 11 bases lay between the germline ends. The germline gives CDR1 MNHEY, CDR2 SVGAGI.

The chain joins TRBV7-9 to TRBJ1-2; D is unresolved. The CDR3 contains 13 residues. V lost 5 bases to trimming and J lost 2 bases, with 9 bases between them. CDR1 and CDR2 from the germline V gene are SEHNR and FQNEAQ (reference sequence). Here the CDR3 reads CASSRGRNYGYTF. CDR3 coding DNA: TGTGCCAGCAGCCGCGGGAGGAACTATGGCTACACCTTC.

This chain joins TRBV4-1 and TRBJ1-2; TRBD1 agrees at 7 bases. The V and J ends lost 0 bases and 6 bases, in that order; junction bases with no gene match: 13. The germline gives CDR1 MGHRA, CDR2 YSYEKL. This CDR3 is built from 17 residues. The DNA for the CDR3 is TGCGCCAGCAGCCAAGATTTACCTAGGGGGCGCAGGGATGGCTACACCTTC. Its protein is CASSQDLPRGRRDGYTF.

This clone was observed a single time. The chain combines TRBV14 with TRBJ2-4, with 10 positions matching TRBD2. V lost 4 bases to trimming and J lost 0 bases; unmatched junction nucleotides: 12. This CDR3 has 19 amino acids. Germline V gene lookup returns CDR1 SGHDN and CDR2 FVKESK. The DNA of the CDR3 is TGTGCCAGCAGCCCTACCGTGCTAGCGGGGGCCATAGCCAAAAACATTCAGTACTTC. This sequence encodes CASSPTVLAGAIAKNIQYF.

The chain links TRBV11-1 to TRBJ1-3; the D is unclear. The V gene's germline CDR1 is SGHAT and CDR2 FQDESV (reference sequence). V shed 5 bases and J shed 4 bases, with 9 bases lying between them. The CDR3 is 13 residues long. The CDR3 reads CASSPEAGNTIYF. The CDR3 bases are TGTGCCAGCAGCCCGGAGGCAGGAAACACCATATATTTT. The full variable domain, with the rest looked up from reference TRBV11-1 and TRBJ1-3, is EAEVAQSPRYKITEKSQAVAFWCDPISGHATLYWYRQILGQGPELLVQFQDESVVDDSQLPKDRFSAERLKGVDSTLKIQPAELGDSAMYLCASSPEAGNTIYFGEGSWLTVV.

The rearrangement joins TRBV11-1 to TRBJ1-2; no firm D call. V was cut by 5 bases and J by 4 bases, with 11 bases left in between. The length of the CDR3 is 13 residues. Germline lookup yields CDR1 SGHAT and CDR2 FQDESV (reference sequence). This CDR3 reads CASSPREAYGYTF. CDR3 nucleotide sequence: TGTGCCAGCAGCCCCCGGGAGGCCTATGGCTACACCTTC.

This sequence joins TRBV9 and TRBJ2-1; 11 nucleotides match TRBD2. Germline V gene lookup returns CDR1 SGDLS and CDR2 YYNGEE. V was clipped by 4 bases and J by 4 bases; unmatched bases: 4. CDR3 length equals 15 residues. The chain's CDR3 is CASSLLAGGYNEQFF. CDR3 nucleotide sequence: TGTGCCAGCAGCCTGCTAGCGGGGGGTTACAATGAGCAGTTCTTC.

The chain is built from TRBV9 and TRBJ1-3; D gene uncertain. Germline V CDR1 and CDR2: SGDLS, YYNGEE. This CDR3 has 16 residues. V was cut by 1 base and J by 0 bases, with 11 bases left in between. CDR3 amino acids: CASSVQPTSSGNTIYF. CDR3 DNA sequence: TGTGCCAGCAGCGTACAACCCACGAGCTCTGGAAACACCATATATTTT.

This clone has more than one count but fewer than ten. The rearrangement joins TRBV24-1 to TRBJ2-7; 8 positions match TRBD2. Trimming removed 3 bases from V and 0 bases from J; junction bases left unmatched: 9. This CDR3 spans 17 amino acids. Per the germline V gene, CDR1 is KGHDR and CDR2 is SFDVKD. CDR3 region: CATSDERGGPYSYEQYF. CDR3 sequence (DNA): TGTGCCACCAGTGATGAACGGGGGGGGCCCTACTCCTACGAGCAGTACTTC.

The rearrangement links TRBV12-3 or TRBV12-4 to TRBJ1-1; tentatively, D is TRBD1 (5 bases). The V gene lost 1 base and the J gene lost 5 bases, with 8 bases spanning the gap. The CDR3 sequence is 13 residues long. The CDR3 DNA reads TGTGCCAGCAGTTTAGTAGGGGTTACTGAAGCTTTCTTT. Protein product: CASSLVGVTEAFF.

The V and J genes are TRBV5-1 and TRBJ2-5; TRBD2 agrees at 10 bases. The CDR3 covers 15 residues. With V trimmed by 6 bases and J by 5 bases, 10 bases remained unmatched. CDR1 and CDR2 (germline): SGHRS, YFSETQ. The CDR3 region has the DNA TGCGCCAGCACCCAAGCGGGGGGGCTCAGCGAGACCCAGTACTTC. Translation: CASTQAGGLSETQYF.

The chain employs TRBV6-6 and TRBJ2-7, with TRBD1 matching over 7 bases. CDR1 MNHNY and CDR2 SVGAGI come from the germline V gene (reference sequence). With V trimmed by 6 bases and J by 4 bases, 6 bases remained unmatched. The CDR3 spans 13 residues. The DNA for the CDR3 is TGTGCCAGCAGCCTAACAGGGGCGTACGAGCAGTACTTC. Its translation: CASSLTGAYEQYF.

This clone was seen a handful of times. V usage is TRBV5-1 and J usage is TRBJ1-5; a weak D match, TRBD1 (5 bases). CDR3 length: 14 amino acids. CDR1 is SGHRS, CDR2 YFSETQ, per germline. V shed 2 bases and J shed 3 bases, with 9 bases lying between them. CDR3: CASSFDSYNQPQHF. The CDR3 nucleotides are TGCGCCAGCAGCTTTGACAGTTACAATCAGCCCCAGCATTTT.

This clone was seen once. The V and J genes are TRBV7-2 and TRBJ2-5; 12 nucleotides line up with TRBD2. Trimming cost V 5 bases and J 4 bases; bases outside gene matches: 8. This CDR3 contains 16 residues. Germline CDR1 reads SGHTA; CDR2 reads FQGNSA. CDR3 DNA: TGTGCCAGCAGCGCTAGACTAGCGGGGGCGGGAGAGACCCAGTACTTC. It is translated as CASSARLAGAGETQYF.

The V and J genes are TRBV11-2 and TRBJ2-1; D is ambiguous. With 8 bases removed from V and 4 bases from J, the gap between germline ends came to 15 bases. This CDR3 spans 14 amino acids. Germline CDR1 SGHAT, CDR2 FQNNGV. As DNA, the CDR3 is TGTGCCAGCGATCGGTTCCCTCTGTACAATGAGCAGTTCTTC. Protein product: CASDRFPLYNEQFF.

The rearrangement links TRBV6-5 to TRBJ1-2, with TRBD1 identical over 11 bases. The CDR3 consists of 14 residues. After removal of 7 bases from V and 5 bases from J, the junction contained 6 bases not matched to a gene. Germline assignment: CDR1 MNHEY and CDR2 SVGAGI. Here the CDR3 DNA reads TGTGCCAGCATGGGGACAGGGGGTCCGTATGGCTACACCTTC. Protein product: CASMGTGGPYGYTF.

The chain joins TRBV4-2 to TRBJ2-2; 13 bases line up with TRBD2. This CDR3 contains 16 residues. Germline assignment: CDR1 LGHNA and CDR2 YNFKEQ. J gave up 8 bases and V 0 bases, and 3 bases lay outside the gene matches. The CDR3 DNA is TGTGCCAGCAGCCAAGATCCGGGACTAGCGGGGGGGGAGCTGTTTTTT. Translating it yields CASSQDPGLAGGELFF.

The CDR3 reads CASSPGTGVTGELFF. The CDR3 DNA follows: TGTGCCAGCTCACCAGGGACAGGGGTTACCGGGGAGCTGTTTTTT. The rearrangement joins TRBV18 to TRBJ2-2; 10 bases align to TRBD1. Germline CDR1 reads KGHSH; CDR2 reads LQKENI. This CDR3 contains 15 residues. The V gene end was trimmed by 2 bases and the J gene end by 5 bases; junction bases not matched to a gene: 2. Using reference TRBV18 and TRBJ2-2 for the parts outside the CDR3, the full variable domain is NAGVMQNPRHLVRRRGQEARLRCSPMKGHSHVYWYRQLPEEGLKFMVYLQKENIIDESGMPKERFSAEFPKEGPSILRIQQVVRGDSAAYFCASSPGTGVTGELFFGEGSRLTVL.